This T cell receptor (beta chain) was identified during a study of blood T cell repertoires in COVID-19. Turning to the study itself: Recovered participants had two consecutive negative NP/OP PCR tests, healthcare professional clearance, or symptom resolution. PBMCs, B-cell-depleted T cells, or T cells provided the cDNA or gDNA that made up the material.

Participants came from roughly 23 US areas, aged roughly 18 to 89 years. Assay: immunoSEQ multiplex PCR; the TCRdb copy retains only in-frame clones and omits some. The sample lists roughly 200,000 clones; about 88% were seen once. The TCR originated in a woman between 35 and 50 years old in a cohort exposed to, infected with or recovered from COVID-19 (not recorded which). Input material: PBMCs or T cells enriched from blood (not recorded which).

The CDR3 nucleotides are TGTGCCAGTAGCCTAGCGGGGTCCCCGACAGATACGCAGTATTTT. Protein: CASSLAGSPTDTQYF. The chain uses TRBV19 and TRBJ2-3; 9 bases line up with TRBD2. Germline-derived CDR1 and CDR2 are LNHDA and SQIVND (reference sequence). The CDR3 has 15 residues. V was clipped by 6 bases and J by 3 bases; unmatched bases: 7.